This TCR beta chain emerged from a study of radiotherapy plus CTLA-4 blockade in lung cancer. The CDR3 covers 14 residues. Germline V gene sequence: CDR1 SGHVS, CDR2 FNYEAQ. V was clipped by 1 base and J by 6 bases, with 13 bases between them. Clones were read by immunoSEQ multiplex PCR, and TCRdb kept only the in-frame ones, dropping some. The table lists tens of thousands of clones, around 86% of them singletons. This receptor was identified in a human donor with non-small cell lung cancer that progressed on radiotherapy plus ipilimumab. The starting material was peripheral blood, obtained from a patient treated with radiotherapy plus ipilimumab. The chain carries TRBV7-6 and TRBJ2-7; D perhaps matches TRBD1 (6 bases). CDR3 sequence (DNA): TGTGCCAGCAGCTTAGGGTCAGGGGTTGGCGAGCAGTACTTC. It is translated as CASSLGSGVGEQYF. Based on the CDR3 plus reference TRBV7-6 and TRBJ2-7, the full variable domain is GAGVSQSPRYKVTKRGQDVALRCDPISGHVSLYWYRQALGQGPEFLTYFNYEAQQDKSGLPNDRFSAERPEGSISTLTIQRTEQRDSAMYRCASSLGSGVGEQYFGPGTRLTVT.